Sequencing of this T cell receptor (beta chain) was carried out in a study of blood T cell repertoires in COVID-19. Germline CDR1 MDHEN, CDR2 SYDVKM. Trimming removed 3 bases from V and 8 bases from J; junction bases left unmatched: 10. The CDR3 has 15 amino acids. Those who participated ranged in age from roughly 18 to 89 years and resided in about two dozen US areas. The table came from immunoSEQ multiplex PCR; TCRdb's copy has only in-frame clones and leaves some out. The sample has 80,000 to 130,000 clones; about 86% are singletons. The V gene is TRBV28, the J gene TRBJ1-2, with 9 positions matching TRBD1. This TCR came from a woman between 45 and 60 years old who had recovered from COVID-19. The sequenced sample was PBMCs or T cells enriched from blood (not recorded which). CDR3 bases: TGTGCCAGCAGTTTGACACAGGGGGCCTCGGGGGGCTACACCTTC. Its protein is CASSLTQGASGGYTF.